The sequence of this T cell receptor (beta chain) was determined in a study of cytomegalovirus exposure and HLA in healthy donors. Regarding this clone: Its antigen is unidentified.

Between the trimmed V and J ends, which lost 5 bases and 2 bases, there was a span of 11 bases. Germline V lookup: CDR1 SGHTA, CDR2 FQGTGA. The CDR3 is made up of 14 amino acids. Clones were read by immunoSEQ multiplex PCR, and TCRdb kept only the in-frame ones, dropping some. The sample includes 150,000 or so clones, around 88% of them seen just once. Study-level points and caveats: Most TCRs appeared rarely, but some public TCRs recurred in many donors. Associated with cytomegalovirus, according to the listing, were 150 to 200 TCR beta chains.

The specimen sequenced was PBMCs. The receptor was derived from a man aged 18 to 30 in good health and CMV-seropositive. The genes are TRBV7-3 and TRBJ2-3; perhaps TRBD1 as D (6 bases). CDR3 region: CASSPGQPTDTQYF. The DNA for the CDR3 is TGTGCCAGCAGCCCTGGACAGCCCACAGATACGCAGTATTTT. Complete variable domain (other parts from reference TRBV7-3 and TRBJ2-3): GAGVSQTPSNKVTEKGKYVELRCDPISGHTALYWYRQSLGQGPEFLIYFQGTGAADDSGLPNDRFFAVRPEGSVSTLKIQRTERGDSAVYLCASSPGQPTDTQYFGPGTRLTVL.